The T cell receptor (beta chain) described here comes from a study of vaccination and CD4 T cells after COVID-19. Notes on this clonotype: The antigen remains undetermined.

Oncomine TCR Beta short-read sequencing was applied to DNA from cultured CD4+ T cells. TCRdb processed the PCR reads anew with MiXCR; each CDR3 protein has one entry. The sample contains roughly 12,000 distinct CDR3 sequences, approximately 50% of which appear only once. Treatment given: approximately nine-day PBMC culture with coronavirus spike peptide pools or control peptides (ViraFEST assay). Findings of the study overall: Among convalescent patients, a median about 83% of reactive clones emerged only after vaccination.

Input material: CD4+ T cells from blood, cultured in vitro. The sequence was obtained from a human donor who had recovered from COVID-19.

As DNA, the CDR3 is TGCAGCGTTGAAGTTACGATAGCGGGGCTCTATAGCTCCTACAATGAGCAGTTCTTC. It translates to CSVEVTIAGLYSSYNEQFF. This chain connects TRBV29-1 to TRBJ2-1; 8 bases match TRBD2. V trimming: 1 base; J trimming: 0 bases; junction bases outside the gene matches: 14. The CDR3 totals 19 residues. The germline V gene encodes CDR1 SQVTM and CDR2 ANQGSEA.